This TCR beta chain was captured in a study of resident and recirculating memory T cells in vitiligo. For the study at large: Shave-biopsy epidermis from lesional and nonlesional skin was sequenced alongside PBMCs.

The assay was immunoSEQ multiplex PCR, and TCRdb's table has in-frame clones only and misses some. The sample includes around 40,000 clones, approximately 91% of them seen just once. Patients had to be free of confetti depigmentation, indicating active vitiligo. No vitiligo treatment was given during the prior three months. CDR3 length: 15 amino acids. V was clipped by 7 bases and J by 3 bases, with 19 bases between them. Looked up from germline, CDR1 is MNHEY and CDR2 is SVGAGI. Sequences were obtained from blood. The chain employs TRBV6-5 and TRBJ2-7, with TRBD1 as a possible D gene (6 bases). The sequence was obtained from a male donor with vitiligo. The CDR3 spells CASIDKGQGYYEQYF. The CDR3 region has the DNA TGTGCCAGCATCGATAAGGGTCAGGGGTACTACGAGCAGTACTTC.